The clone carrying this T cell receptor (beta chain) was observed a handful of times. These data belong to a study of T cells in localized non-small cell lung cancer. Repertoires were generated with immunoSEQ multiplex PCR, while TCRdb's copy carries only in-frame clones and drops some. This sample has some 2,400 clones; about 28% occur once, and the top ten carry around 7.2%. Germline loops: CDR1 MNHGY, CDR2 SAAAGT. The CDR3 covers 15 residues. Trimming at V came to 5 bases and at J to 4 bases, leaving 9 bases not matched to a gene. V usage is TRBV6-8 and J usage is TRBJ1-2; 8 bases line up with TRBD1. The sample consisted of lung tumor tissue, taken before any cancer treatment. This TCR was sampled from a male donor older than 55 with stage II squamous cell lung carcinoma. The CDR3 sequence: CASSPPGQVRYGYTF. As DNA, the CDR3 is TGTGCCAGCAGTCCACCGGGACAGGTTCGCTATGGCTACACCTTC.